A selection of T cell receptor beta chains follows, all from one sample in a study of pediatric ulcerative colitis. The repertoire was sequenced with immunoSEQ multiplex PCR; TCRdb's copy has only in-frame clones and lacks some. The repertoire consists of about 64,000 clones, with 80% to 90% occurring once and the leading ten covering around 3%. Sample: blood. Receptors were obtained from a boy younger than 18 with severe ulcerative colitis. Each CDR3 is given with its conserved first and last residue. D genes are given only for firm matches. Only some rows state a clone size, as once, few, many or a class for expanded clones.

>TRBV7-2|TRBJ2-1|.|.
CASSLEGYEQFF
TGTGCCAGCAGCTTAGAGGGATATGAGCAGTTCTTC
>TRBV27|TRBJ2-7|TRBD2|.
CASSITWGLAGTEQYF
TGTGCCAGCAGCATAACCTGGGGACTAGCCGGAACCGAGCAGTACTTC
>TRBV5-1|TRBJ2-3|.|.
CASSLRDLKQMAITLVDTQYF
TGCGCCAGCAGCTTAAGGGATTTGAAGCAGATGGCAATTACACTCGTGGATACGCAGTATTTT
>TRBV6-6|TRBJ2-7|TRBD1|.
CASSTGTEYREQYF
TGTGCCAGCAGTACCGGGACAGAATATCGCGAGCAGTACTTC
>TRBV5-1|TRBJ1-5|.|.
CASSQDSNQPQHF
TGCGCCAGCAGTCAGGACAGCAATCAGCCCCAGCATTTT
>TRBV12-5|TRBJ2-3|.|.
CASGLFRTDTQYF
TGTGCTAGTGGTTTGTTCAGGACAGATACGCAGTATTTT
>TRBV19|TRBJ1-1|.|.
CASSIDVPRGNTEAFF
TGTGCCAGTAGTATAGATGTGCCCCGGGGTAACACTGAAGCTTTCTTT
>TRBV10-3|TRBJ2-3|TRBD2|.
CAISEGLAATDTQYF
TGTGCCATCAGCGAGGGACTAGCGGCTACAGATACGCAGTATTTT
>TRBV10-3|TRBJ1-3|TRBD1|.
CAISDQGQLSQNTIYF
TGTGCCATCAGTGACCAGGGACAGCTAAGTCAAAACACCATATATTTT
>TRBV30|TRBJ1-1|.|.
CAWIDRLNTEAFF
TGTGCCTGGATCGACCGCTTGAACACTGAAGCTTTCTTT
>TRBV2|TRBJ2-1|.|.
CASMKGGGGPAEQFF
TGTGCCAGCATGAAAGGGGGGGGAGGGCCGGCTGAGCAGTTCTTC
>TRBV7-8|TRBJ1-5|.|.
CASSLLAGLLNQPQHF
TGTGCCAGCAGCTTATTAGCCGGGCTTCTCAATCAGCCCCAGCATTTT
>TRBV6-1|TRBJ2-5|TRBD2|.
CASSEEGLAGFETQYF
TGTGCCAGCAGTGAGGAGGGACTAGCGGGATTCGAGACCCAGTACTTC
>TRBV30|TRBJ2-7|.|.
CAWSKGGSSYEQYF
TGTGCCTGGAGTAAAGGGGGGAGCTCCTACGAGCAGTACTTC
>TRBV7-2|TRBJ2-1|.|.
CASSSAGVLVQFF
TGTGCCAGCAGCTCCGCAGGGGTATTGGTTCAGTTCTTC
>TRBV6-5|TRBJ2-3|.|.
CASGSTDTQYF
TGTGCCAGCGGGAGCACAGATACGCAGTATTTT
>TRBV27|TRBJ2-5|.|.
CASSVRAGRETQYF
TGTGCCAGCAGTGTGAGGGCCGGGAGAGAGACCCAGTACTTC
>TRBV6-1|TRBJ2-3|.|.
CASSDNRGGRTDTQYF
TGTGCCAGCAGTGACAATAGGGGGGGCCGCACAGATACGCAGTATTTT
>TRBV4-1|TRBJ1-5|.|.
CASSQEGGWQPQHF
TGCGCCAGCAGCCAAGAAGGGGGGTGGCAGCCCCAGCATTTT
>TRBV30|TRBJ1-1|.|few
CAFTSLTNTEAFF
TGTGCCTTCACTAGCCTTACGAACACTGAAGCTTTCTTT
>TRBV6-6|TRBJ2-7|TRBD2|.
CASSLTSGSSYEQYF
TGTGCCAGCAGCCTAACTAGCGGGAGTTCCTACGAGCAGTACTTC
>TRBV6-5|TRBJ2-7|TRBD2|.
CASSYSSSGSYEQYF
TGTGCCAGCAGTTATTCTTCTAGCGGGAGTTACGAGCAGTACTTC
>TRBV7-9|TRBJ1-2|.|few
CASSPPPQGGGLDYGYTF
TGTGCCAGCAGCCCTCCCCCGCAGGGTGGGGGTTTGGACTATGGCTACACCTTC
>TRBV14|TRBJ2-2|TRBD1|.
CASSPLGQANTGELFF
TGTGCCAGCAGCCCACTAGGACAGGCGAACACCGGGGAGCTGTTTTTT
>TRBV18|TRBJ2-7|.|.
CASSPGDDEQYF
TGTGCCAGCTCACCGGGCGACGACGAGCAGTACTTC
>TRBV5-1|TRBJ2-7|TRBD2|.
CASSLGGTSGVGNEQYF
TGCGCCAGCAGTTTGGGGGGGACTAGCGGAGTTGGTAACGAGCAGTACTTC
>TRBV7-2|TRBJ2-7|TRBD2|.
CASSRDYYEQYF
TGTGCCAGCAGCCGGGACTACTACGAGCAGTACTTC
>TRBV2|TRBJ2-2|.|.
CASNPQGTGELFF
TGTGCCAGCAACCCACAGGGAACCGGGGAGCTGTTTTTT
>TRBV7-3|TRBJ2-2|.|.
CASSLVGGSGGELFF
TGTGCCAGCAGCTTAGTGGGCGGATCGGGCGGGGAGCTGTTTTTT
>TRBV15|TRBJ2-7|.|.
CATSREGGDLYEQYF
TGTGCCACCAGCAGAGAGGGCGGGGACCTGTACGAGCAGTACTTC
>TRBV6-5|TRBJ2-1|.|.
CASSYSTAVPNEQFF
TGTGCCAGCAGTTACTCTACAGCGGTCCCCAATGAGCAGTTCTTC
>TRBV6-5|TRBJ2-4|.|.
CATQTVLLAKNIQYF
TGTGCCACCCAGACAGTACTCCTAGCCAAAAACATTCAGTACTTC
>TRBV5-1|TRBJ2-7|TRBD2|.
CASSFIAGPTYEQYF
TGCGCCAGCAGCTTCATAGCGGGACCCACCTACGAGCAGTACTTC
>TRBV10-3|TRBJ1-1|TRBD1|.
CAISRDRGTEAFF
TGTGCCATCAGTAGGGACAGGGGAACTGAAGCTTTCTTT
>TRBV2|TRBJ2-7|TRBD2|.
CASSSGGYEQYF
TGTGCCAGCTCGAGCGGGGGCTACGAGCAGTACTTC
>TRBV7-2|TRBJ2-7|TRBD2|.
CASSLRGGREFEQYF
TGTGCCAGCAGCTTAAGGGGAGGGAGGGAGTTCGAGCAGTACTTC
>TRBV7-8|TRBJ2-2|.|few
CASSFNIATGELFF
TGTGCCAGCAGCTTCAACATTGCCACCGGGGAGCTGTTTTTT
>TRBV10-3|TRBJ1-5|.|few
CAISQGNQPQHF
TGTGCCATCAGCCAGGGTAATCAGCCCCAGCATTTT
>TRBV5-4|TRBJ1-4|.|few
CASRGAGNEKLFF
TGTGCCAGCAGAGGGGCAGGCAATGAAAAACTGTTTTTT
>TRBV7-9|TRBJ1-2|TRBD1|.
CASSWGQGFYGYTF
TGTGCCAGCAGCTGGGGACAGGGGTTCTATGGCTACACCTTC